Here is one TCR beta chain with its context. These data come from a study of blood T cell repertoires in COVID-19. Across 20 to 25 US areas, participants ranged in age from about 18 to 100 years. Participant-reported clinical history was the basis for cohort assignment. Before they entered the study, exposed participants had met a COVID-19 case within 2 weeks. Original processing methods: By means of reference gene primer amplification, nucleated cell counts were estimated. Clones were read by immunoSEQ multiplex PCR, and TCRdb kept only the in-frame ones, dropping some. V, J and clone size are those of that table, while D and trimming were read from the DNA. The data show about 200,000 clones, with 75% to 90% seen just once and around 4% held by the top ten. V shed 7 bases, J shed 3 bases, and the junction held 6 bases outside the gene matches. Germline CDR1 SNHLY, CDR2 FYNNEI. The CDR3 loop spans 14 amino acids.

The receptor comes from a woman aged 25 to 39 who had been exposed to COVID-19. The specimen sequenced was PBMCs or T cells enriched from blood (not recorded which). V gene TRBV2 combines with J gene TRBJ1-5; 7 positions match TRBD1. The CDR3 here is CASTGDRVNQPQHF. In nucleotides, the CDR3 is TGTGCCAGCACTGGAGACAGGGTCAATCAGCCCCAGCATTTT.